This T cell receptor beta chain was profiled in a study of T cells after yellow fever vaccination. Study-wide context: Those fractions that held only low numbers of cells were prepared using the SMART-Seq v4 Ultra Low Input RNA kit.

The ends were cut back, 1 base at V and 10 bases at J, with 26 bases in the middle. The CDR3 is made up of 18 amino acids. CDR1 and CDR2 (germline): SGHVS, FQNEAQ. A single record per CDR3 protein comes from TCRdb applying MiXCR to the 5' RACE reads. Altogether approximately 550,000 distinct CDR3 sequences are present, about 19% being singletons, with the ten largest covering roughly an eighth. Overall study findings and caveats: Among primary-vaccination clones, most reappeared after the booster, at around 97% for CD4 and 88% for CD8. Though it reached lower strength, the secondary response hit its peak faster, day 5 versus 15. Only a small proportion of the clonotypes turned up in both the CD4 and the CD8 compartments, likely arising from convergent recombination.

Notes on this clonotype: Its matching antigen is unknown.

The input for sequencing was PBMCs, taken 15 days after the yellow fever booster vaccination. V usage is TRBV7-8 and J usage is TRBJ2-1, with D perhaps matching TRBD1 or TRBD2 (5 bases each). The TCR originated in a man aged 30-40 years who received the YFV17D yellow fever vaccine. The CDR3 region is CASSLEVASRRWGIEQFF. CDR3 DNA sequence: TGTGCCAGCAGCTTAGAGGTTGCCTCCCGCCGGTGGGGGATAGAGCAGTTCTTC.